This TCR beta chain emerged from a study of cytomegalovirus exposure and HLA in healthy donors. Study outcomes and limitations: Follow-up analysis found HLA locus-dependent TCR association rates, highest for DRB1 and lowest for HLA-C. A later analysis by the authors found several of the most significant clusters apparently linked to common viral pathogens.

PCR primers comprised 60 Vbeta and 13 Jbeta primers. Produced via immunoSEQ multiplex PCR; TCRdb's table is partial and in-frame only. Seen here are 150,000 to 200,000 clones, 81% observed once, and the top ten hold 1.5% to 2%. As to this clone: Its antigen remains unknown.

V lost 5 bases and J lost 1; bases outside the gene matches: 5. The CDR3 sequence is 15 residues long. Germline V gene data show CDR1 as MNHEY and CDR2 as SMNVEV (reference sequence). The sample consisted of PBMCs. The clonotype comes from a woman between 18 and 29 years old in good health and CMV-seronegative. The chain is built from TRBV27 and TRBJ1-1, with 9 nucleotides matching TRBD1. CDR3 nucleotide sequence: TGTGCCAGCAGTCGTCCGGGACAGGGGAACACTGAAGCTTTCTTT. Its translation is CASSRPGQGNTEAFF.